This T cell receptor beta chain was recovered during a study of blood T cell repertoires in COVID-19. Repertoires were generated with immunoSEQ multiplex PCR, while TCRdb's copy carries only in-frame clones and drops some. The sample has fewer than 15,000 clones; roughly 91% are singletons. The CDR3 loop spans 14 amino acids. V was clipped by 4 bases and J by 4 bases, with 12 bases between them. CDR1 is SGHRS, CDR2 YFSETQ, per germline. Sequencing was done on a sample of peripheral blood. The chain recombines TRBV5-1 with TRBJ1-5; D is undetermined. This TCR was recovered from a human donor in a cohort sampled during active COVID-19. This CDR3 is CASSRGSGNQPQHF. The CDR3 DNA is TGCGCCAGCAGCCGAGGTTCGGGGAATCAGCCCCAGCATTTT.